The source of this T cell receptor beta chain is a study of blood T cell repertoires in COVID-19. CDR1 and CDR2 (germline): SGHAT, FQDESV (reference sequence). V lost 3 bases and J lost 5, with 11 bases in between. The CDR3 is 13 amino acids. Participants, about 18 to 90 years old, spanned around 26 US areas. How the authors handled the data: Amplification with reference gene primers provided the estimates of nucleated cell counts. Clones were read by immunoSEQ multiplex PCR, and TCRdb kept only the in-frame ones, dropping some. V and J calls and clone size come straight from that table; D and trimming were deduced from the DNA. Of roughly 250,000 clones in the sample, about 93% were seen once.

The TCR comes from a woman aged 18-35 years who had recovered from COVID-19. The chain uses TRBV11-1 and TRBJ2-7, with D possibly being TRBD1 (5 bases). Sequences were obtained from PBMCs or T cells enriched from blood (not recorded which). The CDR3 DNA is TGTGCCAGCAGCTTCGGCAGGGCCGACGAGCAGTACTTC. This codes for CASSFGRADEQYF.